This T cell receptor beta chain was sequenced in a study of blood T cell repertoires in COVID-19. About the study: Acute and convalescent COVID-19 specimens originated in the United States, Italy and Spain. The cDNA or gDNA used as material had been derived from T cells, B-cell-depleted T cells, or PBMCs.

In the original workflow: Nucleated cell counts were estimated from reference gene primer amplification. Clones were read by immunoSEQ multiplex PCR, and TCRdb kept only the in-frame ones, dropping some. The V and J calls and clone size come from that table; D and trimming were worked out from the DNA. The data contain tens of thousands of clones, approximately 80% of them seen just once; the ten biggest clones take up under 7.5%. While infection was still active, Seattle patients were enrolled and then followed longitudinally. CDR3 length: 14 residues. Germline values: CDR1 MNHNS, CDR2 SASEGT. The junction had 1 base not matched to a gene; V was cut back by 3 bases and J by 3 bases.

The chain has TRBV6-1 and TRBJ1-4; 7 nucleotides match TRBD1. The specimen sequenced was peripheral blood. The sequence was obtained from a man under 40 with COVID-19, enrolled during active disease. CDR3 sequence: CASSEGQPNEKLFF. Here the CDR3 DNA reads TGTGCCAGCAGTGAGGGACAGCCTAATGAAAAACTGTTTTTT.